The clone carrying this T cell receptor beta chain was seen many times. This sample is drawn from a study of T cells in Graves' hyperthyroidism and ophthalmopathy. Authors of the study amplified TCR beta CDR3 regions from RNA transcripts. HTBI primers drove first-round RT-PCR of the TCR CDR3. In TCRdb, the multiplex PCR reads were re-called with MiXCR into one record per CDR3 protein. The data contain around 500,000 distinct CDR3 sequences, more than 15% of them singletons. Sequencing was carried out using blood. The sequence came from a woman in her 30s with Graves' ophthalmopathy.

In DNA, the CDR3 is TGCAGCGTTGAACGGCCCGGTTCCAATGAGCAGTTCTTC. Its translation is CSVERPGSNEQFF. The chain carries TRBV29-1 and TRBJ2-1; D gene uncertain. CDR3 length: 13 amino acids. Germline CDR1 is SQVTM and CDR2 is ANQGSEA. V was shortened by 2 bases and J by 6 bases, with 11 bases between the two germline ends.